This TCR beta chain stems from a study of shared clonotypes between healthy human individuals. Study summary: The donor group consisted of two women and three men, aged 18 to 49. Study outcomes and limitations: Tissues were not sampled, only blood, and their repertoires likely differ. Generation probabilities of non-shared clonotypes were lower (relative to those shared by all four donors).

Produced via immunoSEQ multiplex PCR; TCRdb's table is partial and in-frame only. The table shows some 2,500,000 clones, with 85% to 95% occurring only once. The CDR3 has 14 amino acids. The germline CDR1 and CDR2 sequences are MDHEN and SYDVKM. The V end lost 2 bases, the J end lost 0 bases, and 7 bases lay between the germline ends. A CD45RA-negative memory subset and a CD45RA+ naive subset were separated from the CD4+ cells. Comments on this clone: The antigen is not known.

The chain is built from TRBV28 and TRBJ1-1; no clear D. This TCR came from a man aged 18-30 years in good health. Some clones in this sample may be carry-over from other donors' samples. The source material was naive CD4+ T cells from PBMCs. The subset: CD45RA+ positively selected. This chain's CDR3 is CASSLRPLNTEAFF. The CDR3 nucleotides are TGTGCCAGCAGTTTAAGGCCGCTGAACACTGAAGCTTTCTTT.